This record covers a single TCR beta chain. This sample was taken from a study of cytomegalovirus exposure and HLA in healthy donors. On the study more broadly: The roughly 120 million unique TCR beta sequences, from about 180 million T cells, were found by an earlier analysis.

The PCR had 60 Vbeta and 13 Jbeta primers. The data were produced by immunoSEQ multiplex PCR, yet TCRdb's version contains in-frame clones alone and is incomplete. Of about 150,000 clones in the sample, 80% are singletons; the top ten hold around 13%. CDR1 and CDR2 from the germline V gene are LNHNV and YYDKDF (reference sequence). V lost 5 bases and J 8 bases, leaving 18 bases between the germline ends. The CDR3 is made up of 14 amino acids. The source is a man aged 30-40 years in good health and CMV-seropositive. The sample taken for sequencing was PBMCs. This rearrangement joins TRBV15 to TRBJ1-2; D is possibly TRBD1 (6 bases). Here the CDR3 DNA reads TGTGCCACCAGCTCATTTACAGGGCGGTTGGGCTACACCTTC. Encoded protein: CATSSFTGRLGYTF.